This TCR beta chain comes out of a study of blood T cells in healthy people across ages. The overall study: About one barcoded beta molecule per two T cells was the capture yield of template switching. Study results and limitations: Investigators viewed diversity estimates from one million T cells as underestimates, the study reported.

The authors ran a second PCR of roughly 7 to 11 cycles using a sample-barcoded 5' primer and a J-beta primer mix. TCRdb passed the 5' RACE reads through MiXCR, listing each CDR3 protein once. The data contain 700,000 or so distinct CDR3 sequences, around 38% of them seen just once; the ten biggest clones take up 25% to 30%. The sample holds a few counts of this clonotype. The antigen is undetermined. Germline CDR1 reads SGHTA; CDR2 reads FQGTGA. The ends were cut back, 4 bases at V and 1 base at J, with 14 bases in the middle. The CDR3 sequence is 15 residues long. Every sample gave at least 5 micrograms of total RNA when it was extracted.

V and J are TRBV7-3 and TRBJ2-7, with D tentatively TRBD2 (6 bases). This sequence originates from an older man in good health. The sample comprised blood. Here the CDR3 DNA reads TGTGCCAGCAGCTCCGGGACTGCGGATTCCTACGAGCAGTACTTC. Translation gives CASSSGTADSYEQYF.